This TCR beta chain was captured by sequencing in a study of prognosis after radiotherapy for stage I lung cancer. Study background: Patients were approximately 13 men and over 5 women aged about 53 to 90, median approximately 70 years. At a biologically effective dose of at least 100 Gy and in 3 to 5 fractions, SBRT was the radiotherapy delivered.

Peripheral blood, 4.5 to 7 milliliters per draw, was collected at each of two time points. As regards this clonotype: Its antigen is still unknown.

Genomic DNA was subjected to two-round multiplex PCR for amplification of TCR beta CDR3. The use of primers specific to each TRBV and TRBJ gene characterized first-round PCR. From the multiplex PCR reads, TCRdb called clonotypes with MiXCR, one entry per CDR3 protein. The data contain more than 7,500 distinct CDR3 sequences, 55% to 65% of them seen just once; the ten biggest clones take up around 20%. Study-level findings and limits: Whether the expanded TCR clones were tumor-specific was not determined.

This specimen was PBMCs, taken before or after stereotactic body radiation therapy (not recorded which). The TCR originated in a donor of 50 years or more with non-small cell lung cancer.

The CDR3 loop reads CASDESGQGWNEQYF. The DNA of the CDR3 is TGTGCCAGCGACGAGTCGGGACAGGGTTGGAACGAGCAGTACTTC. The gene calls are TRBV2 and TRBJ2-7; 9 bases are a match to TRBD1. The CDR3 totals 15 residues. V trimming: 8 bases; J trimming: 5 bases; junction bases outside the gene matches: 13. CDR1 SNHLY and CDR2 FYNNEI come from the germline V gene.